This T cell receptor beta chain was recorded in a study of shared clonotypes between healthy human individuals. A split of CD4+ cells into CD45RA+ naive and CD45RA-negative memory subsets was performed. V shed 6 bases and J 7 bases; nucleotides not matched to a gene: 13. CDR1 and CDR2 (germline): LNHDA, SQIVND (reference sequence). The CDR3 has 17 residues. Using immunoSEQ multiplex PCR, the repertoire was profiled, and TCRdb retains in-frame clones only, with some absent. The table records some 350,000 clones, around 74% of them present only once. This chain uses TRBV19 with TRBJ2-1, with TRBD2 matching over 12 bases. This clonotype was obtained from a man aged 25-45 years in good health. Material for sequencing was memory CD4+ T cells sorted from blood. Subset noted: CD45RA-negative fraction. The CDR3 sequence is CASRHRMTSGSGNEQFF. The DNA of the CDR3 is TGTGCCAGTAGACACCGTATGACTAGCGGGAGTGGGAATGAGCAGTTCTTC.